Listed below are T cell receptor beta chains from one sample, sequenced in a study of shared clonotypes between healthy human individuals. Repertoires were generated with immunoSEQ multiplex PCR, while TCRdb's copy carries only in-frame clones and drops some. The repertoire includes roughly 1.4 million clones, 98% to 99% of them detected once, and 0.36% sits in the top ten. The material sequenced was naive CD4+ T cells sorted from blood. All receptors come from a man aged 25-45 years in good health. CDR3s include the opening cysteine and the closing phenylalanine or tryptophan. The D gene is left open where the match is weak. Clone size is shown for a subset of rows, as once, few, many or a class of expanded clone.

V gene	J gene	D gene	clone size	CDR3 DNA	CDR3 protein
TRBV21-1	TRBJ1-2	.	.	TGTGCCAGCAGCAAAAACAGGGTAGCTACAGCCTTGGATTATGGCTACACCTTC	CASSKNRVATALDYGYTF
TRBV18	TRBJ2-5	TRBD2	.	TGTGCCAGCTCACCACCCACTAGCGGTGGGCAAGAGACCCAGTACTTC	CASSPPTSGGQETQYF
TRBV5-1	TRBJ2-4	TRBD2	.	TGCGCCAGCAGCTTGGAGAGCGGGAGTGTAAACATTCAGTACTTC	CASSLESGSVNIQYF
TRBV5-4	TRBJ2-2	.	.	TGTGCCAGCAGCTCTGTCGCCGGGGAGCTGTTTTTT	CASSSVAGELFF
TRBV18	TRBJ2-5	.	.	TGTGCCAGCTCACCTCGGTACCAAGAGACCCAGTACTTC	CASSPRYQETQYF
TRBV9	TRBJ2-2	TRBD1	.	TGTGCCAGCAGCGTGTTCTCGGGACAGAGAAACACCGGGGAGCTGTTTTTT	CASSVFSGQRNTGELFF
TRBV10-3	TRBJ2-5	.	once	TGTGCCATCAGTGTTGCAGGGGCCCAAGAGACCCAGTACTTC	CAISVAGAQETQYF
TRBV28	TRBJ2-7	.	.	TGTGCCAGCAGTTTCTTGAGACAGTCCTACGAGCAGTACTTC	CASSFLRQSYEQYF
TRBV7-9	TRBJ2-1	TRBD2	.	TGTGCCAGCAGCGTCCCCTCTAGCGGCTATCGCAATGAGCAGTTCTTC	CASSVPSSGYRNEQFF
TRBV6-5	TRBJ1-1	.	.	TGTGCCAGCAGTACTCTTCCCGGGGAAGTCACTGAAGCTTTCTTT	CASSTLPGEVTEAFF
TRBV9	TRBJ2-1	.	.	TGTGCCAGCAGCGTAGCGTCATCCAATGAGCAGTTCTTC	CASSVASSNEQFF
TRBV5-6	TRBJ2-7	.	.	TGTGCCAGCAACCCGACGCCACCAACCTACGAGCAGTACTTC	CASNPTPPTYEQYF
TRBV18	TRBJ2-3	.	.	TGTGCCAGCTCACCTGTCAGGGATACGCAGTATTTT	CASSPVRDTQYF
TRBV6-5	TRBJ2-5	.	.	TGTGCCAGCAGCTCCGGCCTCGAAGAGACCCAGTACTTC	CASSSGLEETQYF
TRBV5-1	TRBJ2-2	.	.	TGCGCCAGCAGCTTGGTGGCCAGTAACACCGGGGAGCTGTTTTTT	CASSLVASNTGELFF
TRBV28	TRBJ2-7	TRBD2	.	TGTGCCAGCAGAATAGCGGGAGGGACCTACGAGCAGTACTTC	CASRIAGGTYEQYF
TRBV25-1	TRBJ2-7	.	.	TGTGCCAGCAGTGAAATACGCACCTTAGGGGGTGAGCAGTACTTC	CASSEIRTLGGEQYF
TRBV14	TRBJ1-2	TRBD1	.	TGTGCCAGCAGCCAAGGGACAGGGGGATATGGCTACACCTTC	CASSQGTGGYGYTF
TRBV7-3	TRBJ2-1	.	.	TGTGCCAGCAGCTTAGCGACGCACGCGGGGTACAATGAGCAGTTCTTC	CASSLATHAGYNEQFF
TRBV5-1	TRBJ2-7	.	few	TGCGCCAGCAGCTTGGAATACGAGCAGTACTTC	CASSLEYEQYF
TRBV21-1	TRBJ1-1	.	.	TGTGCCAGCAGCAAAGGAGACCCTCGGCAGGGGAGCATGAACACTGAAGCTTTCTTT	CASSKGDPRQGSMNTEAFF
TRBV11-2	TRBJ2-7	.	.	TGTGCCAGCAGCTTAGTAGGAGAGTATCAATACGAGCAGTACTTC	CASSLVGEYQYEQYF
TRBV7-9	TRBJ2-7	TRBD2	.	TGTGCCAGCAGTACTAGCGGGAGTACCTACGAGCAGTACTTC	CASSTSGSTYEQYF
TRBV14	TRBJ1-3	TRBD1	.	TGTGCCAGCAGCCAATTACAGGGGATCTCTGGAAACACCATATATTTT	CASSQLQGISGNTIYF
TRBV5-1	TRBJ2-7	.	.	TGCGCCAGCAGCTTGGGATCAGGGGTCTCCGAGCAGTACTTC	CASSLGSGVSEQYF
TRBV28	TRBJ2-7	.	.	TGTGCCAGCAGTTTGGGGCGGCGGTCCTACGAGCAGTACTTC	CASSLGRRSYEQYF
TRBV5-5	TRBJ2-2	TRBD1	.	TGTGCCACGGGGCAGGGGGCGTTCGGGGAGCTGTTTTTT	CATGQGAFGELFF
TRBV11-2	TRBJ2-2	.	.	TGTGCCAGCAGCCCGAGTATTGGTCGGGAGCTGTTTTTT	CASSPSIGRELFF
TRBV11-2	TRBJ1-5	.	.	TGTGCCAGCAGCCTCGACAGAAATCAGCCCCAGCATTTT	CASSLDRNQPQHF
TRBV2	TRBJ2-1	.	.	TGTGCCAGCAGCCTTGAGGGCGGCAATGAGCAGTTCTTC	CASSLEGGNEQFF
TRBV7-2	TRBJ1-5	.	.	TGTGCCAGCAGCTTAGGGACAGAACCACAGCCCCAGCATTTT	CASSLGTEPQPQHF
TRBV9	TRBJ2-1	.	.	TGTGCCAGCAGCGTGAGCGTAGCGGCACACAATGAGCAGTTCTTC	CASSVSVAAHNEQFF
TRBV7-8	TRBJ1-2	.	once	TGTGCCAGCAGCTTAGGCCTGGGGAGTAACTACACCTTC	CASSLGLGSNYTF
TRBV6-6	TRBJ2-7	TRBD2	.	TGTGCCAGCAGAGACCCGGGACTACCATACGAGCAGTACTTC	CASRDPGLPYEQYF
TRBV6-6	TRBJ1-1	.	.	TGTGCCAGCAGACCTCCAGTGAACACTGAAGCTTTCTTT	CASRPPVNTEAFF
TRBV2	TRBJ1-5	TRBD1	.	TGTGCCAGCAGTGCTACAGGGGGTCAGCCCCAGCATTTT	CASSATGGQPQHF
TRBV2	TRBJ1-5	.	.	TGTGCCAGCAGCGTCCGGGCCGCTGAATATAGCAATCAGCCCCAGCATTTT	CASSVRAAEYSNQPQHF
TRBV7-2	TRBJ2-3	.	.	TGTGCCAGCAGCAAACTGCCCCAAGACAGCACAGATACGCAGTATTTT	CASSKLPQDSTDTQYF